The rows below give T cell receptor beta chains drawn from one sample of a study of shared clonotypes between healthy human individuals. The data were produced by immunoSEQ multiplex PCR, yet TCRdb's version contains in-frame clones alone and is incomplete. The sample consists of roughly 1,100,000 clones, 75% of them appearing once. Sequencing input: memory CD4+ T cells sorted from blood. These receptors were collected from a man between 18 and 35 years old in good health. The CDR3 runs from the conserved cysteine through the conserved F or W. D genes are given only for firm matches. Only some rows state a clone size, as once, few, many or a class for expanded clones.

>TRBJ2-7|many|NA|TRBV28
CASSFVTATLSYEQYF
TGTGCCAGCAGTTTTGTCACGGCCACTCTCTCCTACGAGCAGTACTTC
>TRBJ2-3|NA|TRBD2|TRBV7-9
CASSNGLAGGDTQYF
TGTGCCAGCAGCAACGGACTAGCGGGAGGAGATACGCAGTATTTT
>TRBJ2-3|NA|TRBD2|TRBV27
CASSSSGRGTDTQYF
TGTGCCAGCAGTTCTAGCGGGAGAGGCACAGATACGCAGTATTTT
>TRBJ2-1|few|NA|TRBV12-5
CASGLAAGPLQFF
TGTGCTAGTGGTTTGGCCGCGGGGCCCCTGCAGTTCTTC
>TRBJ1-2|NA|TRBD1|TRBV18
CASSPRPLDRGSALGGYTF
TGTGCCAGCTCACCACGTCCGTTGGACAGGGGCTCCGCGCTCGGGGGCTACACCTTC
>TRBJ1-2|NA|NA|TRBV6-6
CASTWSSGYGYTF
TGTGCCAGCACCTGGAGCTCCGGCTATGGCTACACCTTC
>TRBJ2-5|NA|TRBD1|TRBV2
CASSRDREETQYF
TGTGCCAGCAGCCGGGACAGGGAAGAGACCCAGTACTTC
>TRBJ1-2|NA|NA|TRBV6-1
CASSVGQFAGYTF
TGTGCCAGCAGTGTAGGACAATTTGCTGGCTACACCTTC
>TRBJ2-5|few|NA|TRBV11-2
CASSFSGAQETQYF
TGTGCCAGCAGCTTTTCGGGGGCACAAGAGACCCAGTACTTC
>TRBJ2-7|NA|NA|TRBV5-6
CASSLVADSTYEQYF
TGTGCCAGCAGCTTGGTTGCGGATAGTACCTACGAGCAGTACTTC
>TRBJ1-1|NA|TRBD1|TRBV6-5
CASSSTGQGFGTEAFF
TGTGCCAGCAGTTCCACGGGACAGGGGTTTGGGACTGAAGCTTTCTTT
>TRBJ1-2|few|TRBD1|TRBV7-2
CASSPDRNYGYTF
TGTGCCAGCAGCCCGGACAGGAACTATGGCTACACCTTC
>TRBJ1-1|few|NA|TRBV14
CASSQDGAMNTEAFF
TGTGCCAGCAGCCAAGATGGAGCGATGAACACTGAAGCTTTCTTT
>TRBJ1-2|NA|NA|TRBV27
CASSFQGPNYGYTF
TGTGCCAGCAGTTTCCAGGGCCCTAACTATGGCTACACCTTC
>TRBJ1-1|few|NA|TRBV5-1
CASSPSQRGATEAFF
TGCGCCAGCAGCCCGAGTCAGAGGGGGGCCACTGAAGCTTTCTTT
>TRBJ2-1|NA|NA|TRBV10-2
CASSEQGAYNEQFF
TGCGCCAGCAGTGAGCAGGGCGCCTACAATGAGCAGTTCTTC
>TRBJ2-4|many|NA|TRBV5-8
CASSLEQGGGKNIQYF
TGTGCCAGCAGCTTGGAACAAGGGGGAGGCAAAAACATTCAGTACTTC
>TRBJ2-3|once|TRBD2|TRBV10-3
CAISPGLAGGNTDTQYF
TGTGCCATCAGTCCGGGACTAGCGGGAGGAAACACAGATACGCAGTATTTT
>TRBJ2-1|NA|TRBD2|TRBV9
CASSTFSGGASNEQFF
TGTGCCAGCAGCACATTTAGCGGGGGGGCCTCAAATGAGCAGTTCTTC
>TRBJ2-7|NA|NA|TRBV18
CASSRWDGSSYEQYF
TGTGCCAGCTCACGGTGGGACGGGTCCTCCTACGAGCAGTACTTC
>TRBJ1-5|NA|NA|TRBV5-1
CASSITGQDQPQHF
TGCGCCAGCAGCATCACAGGGCAGGATCAGCCCCAGCATTTT
>TRBJ2-7|NA|TRBD1|TRBV28
CASSSPDRTYEQYF
TGTGCCAGCAGTTCCCCGGACAGGACCTACGAGCAGTACTTC
>TRBJ2-3|few|TRBD1|TRBV13
CASSRRTGAPGTDTQYF
TGTGCCAGCAGCCGACGAACAGGGGCGCCGGGTACAGATACGCAGTATTTT
>TRBJ1-1|once|NA|TRBV10-2
CARNLHLGHRREAFF
TGCGCCAGAAACCTCCATCTGGGGCACCGAAGGGAAGCTTTCTTT
>TRBJ2-1|once|TRBD1|TRBV27
CASSLGYGTGDYNEQFF
TGTGCCAGCAGTTTAGGATACGGGACAGGGGACTACAATGAGCAGTTCTTC
>TRBJ1-6|few|NA|TRBV10-1
CASSPSIGSPLHF
TGCGCCAGCAGTCCTTCAATCGGTTCACCCCTCCACTTT
>TRBJ2-2|NA|NA|TRBV30
CAWSLGLGTGELFF
TGTGCCTGGAGTCTTGGACTTGGGACCGGGGAGCTGTTTTTT
>TRBJ2-2|few|NA|TRBV19
CASSEAWQGELFF
TGTGCCAGTAGTGAGGCTTGGCAGGGGGAGCTGTTTTTT
>TRBJ2-7|NA|NA|TRBV5-1
CASSLLVAPNEQYF
TGCGCCAGCAGCTTACTAGTAGCCCCCAACGAGCAGTACTTC
>TRBJ1-3|NA|NA|TRBV9
CASSLGSAVGSGNTIYF
TGTGCCAGCTCCCTAGGTTCTGCGGTGGGGTCTGGAAACACCATATATTTT
>TRBJ1-3|NA|TRBD1|TRBV5-1
CASSLDGQGASGNTIYF
TGCGCCAGCAGCTTGGATGGTCAGGGGGCGAGTGGAAACACCATATATTTT
>TRBJ1-6|NA|NA|TRBV27
CASSPSPFSPLHF
TGTGCCAGCAGCCCCAGCCCCTTTTCACCCCTCCACTTT
>TRBJ2-7|many|NA|TRBV7-2
CASSLGGFSATYEQYF
TGTGCCAGCAGCTTAGGGGGATTCTCTGCCACCTACGAGCAGTACTTC
>TRBJ1-2|NA|NA|TRBV10-2
CASSETGNGYTF
TGCGCCAGCAGTGAAACGGGGAATGGCTACACCTTC
>TRBJ2-5|few|NA|TRBV11-1
CASSPRGLETQYF
TGTGCCAGCAGCCCCAGAGGGCTGGAGACCCAGTACTTC
>TRBJ1-1|NA|NA|TRBV5-4
CASSFPGLSRDTEAFF
TGTGCCAGCAGCTTCCCGGGGCTTTCAAGGGACACTGAAGCTTTCTTT
>TRBJ2-7|NA|NA|TRBV6-1
CASSDWRAKGEQYF
TGTGCCAGCAGTGATTGGAGGGCAAAAGGCGAGCAGTACTTC
>TRBJ1-3|NA|TRBD1|TRBV30
CASDRGGDTIYF
TGTGCCTCGGACAGGGGAGGAGACACCATATATTTT
>TRBJ1-1|few|TRBD1|TRBV10-3
CAISGRTGGTSEAFF
TGTGCCATCAGTGGAAGGACAGGGGGAACATCTGAAGCTTTCTTT
>TRBJ2-1|few|TRBD2|TRBV7-2
CASSHPGLAGEIRVREQFF
TGTGCCAGCAGCCACCCGGGACTAGCGGGAGAAATCAGAGTAAGGGAGCAGTTCTTC
>TRBJ2-3|NA|NA|TRBV30
CAWSMGKRTDTQYF
TGTGCCTGGAGTATGGGGAAACGGACAGATACGCAGTATTTT
>TRBJ2-4|NA|NA|TRBV28
CASSFVTSRNIQYF
TGTGCCAGCAGTTTTGTAACTAGTCGAAACATTCAGTACTTC
>TRBJ2-3|once|TRBD1|TRBV30
CAWRLTGGPDTQYF
TGTGCCTGGAGGCTCACAGGGGGCCCCGATACGCAGTATTTT
>TRBJ2-4|NA|NA|TRBV6-5
CASSYSKLAKNIQYF
TGTGCCAGCAGTTACTCGAAGCTAGCCAAAAACATTCAGTACTTC
>TRBJ1-1|few|NA|TRBV10-3
CATLEQPNTEAFF
TGTGCCACCCTCGAACAGCCGAACACTGAAGCTTTCTTT
>TRBJ2-3|NA|NA|TRBV7-9
CASSLVASASTDTQYF
TGTGCCAGCAGCTTAGTGGCTAGCGCTAGCACAGATACGCAGTATTTT
>TRBJ2-3|NA|NA|TRBV11-2
CASSLQGDTQYF
TGTGCCAGCAGCTTACAGGGAGATACGCAGTATTTT
>TRBJ2-3|NA|TRBD2|TRBV5-1
CASTPGGAGGVTQYF
TGCGCCAGCACCCCGGGAGGTGCGGGTGGGGTTACGCAGTATTTT